This T cell receptor beta chain appears in the sequencing data of a study of blood T cell repertoires in COVID-19. Study-level background: Acute-phase and convalescent COVID-19 samples originated in the United States, Italy and Spain. Sources were T cells, B-cell-depleted T cells, or PBMCs; the material itself was cDNA or gDNA.

Germline-derived CDR1 and CDR2 are SGHDT and YYEEEE. V trimming: 4 bases; J trimming: 7 bases; junction bases outside the gene matches: 17. CDR3 length: 17 amino acids. Authors' methods: By means of reference gene primer amplification, nucleated cell counts were estimated. The repertoire was sequenced with immunoSEQ multiplex PCR; TCRdb's copy has only in-frame clones and lacks some. The V and J calls and clone size come from that table; D and trimming were worked out from the DNA. The sample yields some 120,000 clones, 75% to 85% seen once. This sequence joins TRBV5-6 and TRBJ1-5, with 7 bases fitting TRBD1. This receptor was obtained from a man aged 65-85 years with acute or convalescent COVID-19. The sample taken for sequencing was peripheral blood. The CDR3 DNA is TGTGCCAGCAGCAATATAAAGCGGACAGGATCAGGACAGCCCCAGCATTTT. Its translation: CASSNIKRTGSGQPQHF.